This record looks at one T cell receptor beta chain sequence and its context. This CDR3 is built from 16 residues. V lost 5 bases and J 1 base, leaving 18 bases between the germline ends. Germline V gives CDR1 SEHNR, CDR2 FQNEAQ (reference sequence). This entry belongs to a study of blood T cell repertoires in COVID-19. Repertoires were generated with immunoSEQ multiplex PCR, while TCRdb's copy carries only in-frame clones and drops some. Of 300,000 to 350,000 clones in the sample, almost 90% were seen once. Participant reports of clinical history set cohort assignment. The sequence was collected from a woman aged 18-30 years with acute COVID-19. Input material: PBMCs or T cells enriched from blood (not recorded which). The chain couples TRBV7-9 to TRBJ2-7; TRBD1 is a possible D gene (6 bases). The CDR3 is CASSPARTASSYEQYF. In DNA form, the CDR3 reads TGTGCCAGCAGCCCAGCCAGGACAGCCTCTTCCTACGAGCAGTACTTC.